This TCR beta chain was captured by sequencing in a study of blood T cell repertoires in COVID-19. Study at large: The study drew acute and convalescent COVID-19 samples from the United States, Italy and Spain. T cells, B-cell-depleted T cells, or PBMCs supplied cDNA or gDNA.

The table came from immunoSEQ multiplex PCR; TCRdb's copy has only in-frame clones and leaves some out. This repertoire shows about 230,000 clones, approximately 84% found once; its top ten account for 7.9%. J was trimmed by 7 bases and V by 8 bases; bases with no gene match: 13. The CDR3 is 14 residues long. The germline CDR1 and CDR2 sequences are MNHEY and SVGAGI. The sample was peripheral blood. This chain uses TRBV6-5 with TRBJ1-1; 7 nucleotides line up with TRBD1. The source of this sequence is a woman of 80 years or more with acute or convalescent COVID-19. The CDR3 region has the DNA TGTGCCAGCTTCATGACAGGGTTAAATAATGAAGCTTTCTTT. This translates into CASFMTGLNNEAFF.